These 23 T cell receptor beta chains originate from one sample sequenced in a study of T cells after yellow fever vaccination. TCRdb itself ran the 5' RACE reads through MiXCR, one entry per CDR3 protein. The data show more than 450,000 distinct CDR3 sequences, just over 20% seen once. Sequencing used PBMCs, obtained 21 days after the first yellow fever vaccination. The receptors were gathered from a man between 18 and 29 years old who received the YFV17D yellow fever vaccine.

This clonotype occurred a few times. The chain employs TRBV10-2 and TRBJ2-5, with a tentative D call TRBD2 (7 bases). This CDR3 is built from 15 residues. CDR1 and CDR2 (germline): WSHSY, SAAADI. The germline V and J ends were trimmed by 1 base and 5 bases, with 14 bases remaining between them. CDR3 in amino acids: CASSEFGGASETQYF. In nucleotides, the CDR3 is TGCGCCAGCAGTGAGTTTGGGGGGGCTAGCGAGACCCAGTACTTC.

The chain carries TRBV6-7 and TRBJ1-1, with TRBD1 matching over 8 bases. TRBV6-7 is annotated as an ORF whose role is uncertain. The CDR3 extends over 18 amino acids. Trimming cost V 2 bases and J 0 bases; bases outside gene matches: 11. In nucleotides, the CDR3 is TGTGCCAGCAGTTACAAGGTGACAGGGGCCCCGATGAACACTGAAGCTTTCTTT. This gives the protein CASSYKVTGAPMNTEAFF.

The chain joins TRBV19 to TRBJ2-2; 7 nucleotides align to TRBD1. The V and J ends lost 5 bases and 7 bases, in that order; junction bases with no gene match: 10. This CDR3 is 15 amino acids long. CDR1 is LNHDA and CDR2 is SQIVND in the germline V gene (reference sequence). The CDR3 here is CASSPGQVRNGELFF. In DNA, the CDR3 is TGTGCCAGTAGTCCTGGACAGGTTAGGAACGGGGAGCTGTTTTTT.

CDR3 nucleotide sequence: TGCGCCAGCAGCTTGAACGGGGGGGAAGAGACCCAGTACTTC. As protein: CASSLNGGEETQYF. The rearrangement joins TRBV5-1 to TRBJ2-5, with 8 bases that match TRBD2. Germline assignment: CDR1 SGHRS and CDR2 YFSETQ. The V and J ends lost 1 base and 3 bases, in that order; junction bases with no gene match: 2. This CDR3 is built from 14 residues.

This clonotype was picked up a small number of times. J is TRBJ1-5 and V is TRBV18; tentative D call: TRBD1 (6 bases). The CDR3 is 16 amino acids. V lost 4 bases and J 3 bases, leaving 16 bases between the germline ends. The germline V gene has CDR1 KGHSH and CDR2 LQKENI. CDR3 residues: CASSLTGPVDNQPQHF. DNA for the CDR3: TGTGCCAGCTCACTTACAGGGCCGGTGGACAATCAGCCCCAGCATTTT.

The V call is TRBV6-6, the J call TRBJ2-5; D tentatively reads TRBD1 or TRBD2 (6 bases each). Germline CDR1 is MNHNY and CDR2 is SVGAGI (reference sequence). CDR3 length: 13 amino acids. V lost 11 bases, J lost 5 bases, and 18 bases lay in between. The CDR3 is CALGGPGPETQYF. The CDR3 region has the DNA TGTGCCCTTGGGGGGCCAGGTCCCGAGACCCAGTACTTC.

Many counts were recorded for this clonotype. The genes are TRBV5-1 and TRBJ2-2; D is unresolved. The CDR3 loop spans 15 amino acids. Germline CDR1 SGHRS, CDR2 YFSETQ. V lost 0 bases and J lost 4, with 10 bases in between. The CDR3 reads CASSLVWGGTGELFF. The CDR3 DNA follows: TGCGCCAGCAGCTTGGTATGGGGTGGCACCGGGGAGCTGTTTTTT.

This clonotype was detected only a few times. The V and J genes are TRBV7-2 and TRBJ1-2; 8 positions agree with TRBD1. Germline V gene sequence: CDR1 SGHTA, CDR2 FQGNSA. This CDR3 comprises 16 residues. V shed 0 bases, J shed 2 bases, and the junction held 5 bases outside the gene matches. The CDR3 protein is CASSLARGQENYGYTF. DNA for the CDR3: TGTGCCAGCAGCTTAGCGCGGGGACAGGAGAACTATGGCTACACCTTC. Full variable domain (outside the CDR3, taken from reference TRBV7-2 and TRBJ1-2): GAGVSQSPSNKVTEKGKDVELRCDPISGHTALYWYRQSLGQGLEFLIYFQGNSAPDKSGLPSDRFSAERTGGSVSTLTIQRTQQEDSAVYLCASSLARGQENYGYTFGSGTRLTVV.

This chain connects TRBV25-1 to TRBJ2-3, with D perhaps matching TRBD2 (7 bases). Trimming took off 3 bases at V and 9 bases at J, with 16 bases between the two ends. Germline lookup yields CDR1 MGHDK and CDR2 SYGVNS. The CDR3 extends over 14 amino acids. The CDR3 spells CASSDRGGVATQYF. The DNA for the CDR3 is TGTGCCAGCAGTGATCGAGGGGGGGTCGCGACGCAGTATTTT.

The CDR3, as DNA: TGTGCCAGCAGCTTGGCACGGCAGATTGTTTCCTCTGGGGCCAACGTCCTGACTTTC. Its protein product is CASSLARQIVSSGANVLTF. The V and J genes are TRBV5-6 and TRBJ2-6; D remains ambiguous. The V end lost 0 bases, the J end lost 0 bases, and 16 bases lay between the germline ends. CDR3 length equals 19 residues. Per germline, CDR1 SGHDT and CDR2 YYEEEE.

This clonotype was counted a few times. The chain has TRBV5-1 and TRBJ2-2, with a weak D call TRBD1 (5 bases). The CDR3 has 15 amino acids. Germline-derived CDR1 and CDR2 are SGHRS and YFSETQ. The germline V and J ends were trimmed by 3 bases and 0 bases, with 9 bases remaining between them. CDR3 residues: CASSSDKPNTGELFF. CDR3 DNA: TGCGCCAGCAGCTCGGACAAACCGAACACCGGGGAGCTGTTTTTT.

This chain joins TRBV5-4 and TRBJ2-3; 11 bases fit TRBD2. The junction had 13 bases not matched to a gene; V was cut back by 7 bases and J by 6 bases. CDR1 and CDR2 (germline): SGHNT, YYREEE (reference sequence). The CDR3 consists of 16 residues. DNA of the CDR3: TGTGCCAGCGCCACGGGGGCACTAGCGGGGGAGGATACGCAGTATTTT. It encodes CASATGALAGEDTQYF.

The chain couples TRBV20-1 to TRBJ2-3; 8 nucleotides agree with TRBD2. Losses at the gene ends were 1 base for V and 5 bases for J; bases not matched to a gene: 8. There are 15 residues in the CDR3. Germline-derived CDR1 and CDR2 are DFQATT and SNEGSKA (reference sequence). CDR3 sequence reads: CSARALAAAGDTQYF. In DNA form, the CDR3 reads TGCAGTGCTAGAGCACTAGCGGCTGCCGGAGATACGCAGTATTTT.

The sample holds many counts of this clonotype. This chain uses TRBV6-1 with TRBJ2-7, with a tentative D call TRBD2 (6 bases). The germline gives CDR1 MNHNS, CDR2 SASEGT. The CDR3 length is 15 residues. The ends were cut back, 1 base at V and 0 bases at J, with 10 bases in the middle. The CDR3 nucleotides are TGTGCCAGCAGTGAAGGGGACTCGAGCTCCTACGAGCAGTACTTC. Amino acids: CASSEGDSSSYEQYF.

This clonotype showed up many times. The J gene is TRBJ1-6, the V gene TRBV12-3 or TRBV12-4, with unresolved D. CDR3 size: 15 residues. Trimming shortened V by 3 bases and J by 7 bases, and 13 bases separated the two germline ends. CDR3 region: CASSFQGPANSPLHF. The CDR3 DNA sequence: TGTGCCAGCAGTTTTCAAGGGCCGGCAAATTCACCCCTCCACTTT.

CDR3 nucleotides: TGCGCCAGCAGCCTCAGGGAAGCCACTCCTGAGCAGTTCTTC. This gives the protein CASSLREATPEQFF. The rearrangement uses TRBV5-1 and TRBJ2-1, with D perhaps TRBD1 (5 bases). Germline V gene sequence: CDR1 SGHRS, CDR2 YFSETQ. V lost 4 bases, J lost 9 bases, and 17 bases lay in between. This CDR3 comprises 14 residues.

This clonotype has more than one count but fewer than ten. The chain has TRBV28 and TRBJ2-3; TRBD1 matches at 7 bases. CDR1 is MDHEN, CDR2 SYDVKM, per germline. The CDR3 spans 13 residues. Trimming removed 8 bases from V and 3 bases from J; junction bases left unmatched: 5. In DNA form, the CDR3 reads TGTGCCAGCGGGAGACAGGGTACAGATACGCAGTATTTT. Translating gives CASGRQGTDTQYF.

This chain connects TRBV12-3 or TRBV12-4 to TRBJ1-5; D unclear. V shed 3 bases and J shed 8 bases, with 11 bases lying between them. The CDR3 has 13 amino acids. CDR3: CASSLGRVEPQHF. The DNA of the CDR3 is TGTGCCAGCAGTTTGGGTAGGGTGGAGCCCCAGCATTTT.

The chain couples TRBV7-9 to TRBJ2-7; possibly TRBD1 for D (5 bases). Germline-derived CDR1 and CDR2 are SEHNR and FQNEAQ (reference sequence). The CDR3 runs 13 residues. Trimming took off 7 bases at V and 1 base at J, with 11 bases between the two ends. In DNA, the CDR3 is TGTGCCAGCACAGGGCTCGGGTCCTACGAGCAGTACTTC. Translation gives CASTGLGSYEQYF.

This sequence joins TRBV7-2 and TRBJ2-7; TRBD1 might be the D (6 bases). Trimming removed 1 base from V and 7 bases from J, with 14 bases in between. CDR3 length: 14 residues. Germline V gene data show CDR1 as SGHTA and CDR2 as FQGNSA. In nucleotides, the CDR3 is TGTGCCAGCAGCTTAGATCAGGGGAGAAGGGAGCAGTACGTC. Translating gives CASSLDQGRREQYV.

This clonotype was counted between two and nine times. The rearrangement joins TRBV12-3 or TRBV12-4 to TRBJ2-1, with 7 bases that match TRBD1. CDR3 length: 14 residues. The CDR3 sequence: CVSGQVSSYNEQFF. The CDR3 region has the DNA TGTGTCTCTGGACAGGTGAGCTCCTACAATGAGCAGTTCTTC.

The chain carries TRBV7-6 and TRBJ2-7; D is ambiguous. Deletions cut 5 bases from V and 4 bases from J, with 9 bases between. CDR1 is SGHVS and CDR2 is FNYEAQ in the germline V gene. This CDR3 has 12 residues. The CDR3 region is CASSHGEYEQYF. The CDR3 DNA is TGTGCCAGCAGCCACGGCGAGTACGAGCAGTACTTC.

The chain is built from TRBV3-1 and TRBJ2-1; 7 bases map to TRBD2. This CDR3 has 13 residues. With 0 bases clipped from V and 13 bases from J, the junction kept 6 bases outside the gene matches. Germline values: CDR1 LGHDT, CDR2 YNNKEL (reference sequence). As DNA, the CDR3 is TGTGCCAGCAGCCAAGAGGGGGGGGTGAGACAGTTCTTC. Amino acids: CASSQEGGVRQFF.